This T cell receptor beta chain emerged from a study of T cell responses to AZD1222 COVID-19 vaccine. Study findings and constraints: Donor demographics were predominantly white British with a female majority; clonal diversity may be underestimated.

Comments on this clone: Its antigen is not known.

Generated by immunoSEQ multiplex PCR, the TCRdb table keeps only in-frame clones and is missing some. Counted here are about 110,000 clones, under 90% occurring once; the ten biggest clones make up roughly 7.7%. The CDR3 consists of 15 residues. With 4 bases removed from V and 6 bases from J, the gap between germline ends came to 17 bases. Germline lookup yields CDR1 SGHNT and CDR2 YYREEE (reference sequence). The sample here was peripheral blood, taken on day 0 of AZD1222 vaccination. The chain couples TRBV5-4 to TRBJ2-1; D not resolved. The sequence was obtained from an adult in good health. Written as DNA, the CDR3 is TGTGCCAGCAGCCCCGACACCTCCGCGTCCAATGAGCAGTTCTTC. It translates to CASSPDTSASNEQFF.